These 23 T cell receptor beta chains came from one sample sequenced in a study of OX40 agonist ivuxolimab in advanced cancers. Data came from immunoSEQ multiplex PCR; TCRdb stores just in-frame clones and leaves some out. The sample carries about 70,000 clones, approximately 78% recorded once. This material consisted of CD4+ or CD8+ T cells sorted from blood, taken in a trial of the OX40 agonist ivuxolimab. The receptors were sampled from an adult with an advanced solid tumor such as melanoma, head and neck, liver or kidney cancer.

This chain joins TRBV2 and TRBJ1-1; weak D call: TRBD1 (5 bases). The germline CDR1 and CDR2 sequences are SNHLY and FYNNEI. The CDR3 contains 14 residues. Trimming took 5 bases from V and 4 from J, leaving 14 bases between them. Written as DNA, the CDR3 is TGTGCCAGCAGTCTCCGACAGATATCCACTGAAGCTTTCTTT. Residues: CASSLRQISTEAFF. Supplemented by reference TRBV2 and TRBJ1-1, the full variable domain reads EPEVTQTPSHQVTQMGQEVILRCVPISNHLYFYWYRQILGQKVEFLVSFYNNEISEKSEIFDDQFSVERPDGSNFTLKIRSTKLEDSAMYFCASSLRQISTEAFFGQGTRLTVV.

The chain carries TRBV9 and TRBJ2-2, with a tentative D call TRBD2 (6 bases). Germline CDR1 and CDR2: SGDLS and YYNGEE. The CDR3 loop spans 16 amino acids. With 0 bases removed from V and 4 bases from J, the gap between germline ends came to 13 bases. CDR3 DNA sequence: TGTGCCAGCAGCGTAGGGGGGACTGCTGGCACCGGGGAGCTGTTTTTT. Translating gives CASSVGGTAGTGELFF.

In this sample, this clone turned up a few times. This chain joins TRBV5-1 and TRBJ2-2; tentative D call: TRBD1 (6 bases). V gave up 4 bases and J gave up 7 bases, with 17 bases separating them. The CDR3 sequence is 15 residues long. The germline CDR1 and CDR2 sequences are SGHRS and YFSETQ. The CDR3 reads CASSVLQGRGGELFF. CDR3 nucleotide sequence: TGCGCCAGCAGCGTCCTACAGGGTCGGGGCGGGGAGCTGTTTTTT.

The V and J genes are TRBV9 and TRBJ1-2; no clear D gene. V shed 3 bases and J shed 8 bases, with 14 bases lying between them. This CDR3 has 13 amino acids. Germline V gene sequence: CDR1 SGDLS, CDR2 YYNGEE. In DNA form, the CDR3 reads TGTGCCAGCAGCGCCACGAGAGAGGTGGGCTACACCTTC. Amino acids: CASSATREVGYTF.

This clone showed up just once. V gene TRBV20-1 combines with J gene TRBJ2-5; D ambiguous. This CDR3 is 11 amino acids long. Germline lookup yields CDR1 DFQATT and CDR2 SNEGSKA (reference sequence). Trimming took off 0 bases at V and 5 bases at J, with 4 bases between the two ends. The chain's CDR3 is CSARDGETQYF. CDR3 in DNA: TGCAGTGCTAGAGATGGGGAGACCCAGTACTTC.

The chain is built from TRBV29-1 and TRBJ2-7, with 8 bases that match TRBD2. This CDR3 is 15 amino acids long. With 5 bases clipped from V and 1 base from J, the junction kept 10 bases outside the gene matches. The germline V gene encodes CDR1 SQVTM and CDR2 ANQGSEA. The CDR3 coding sequence is TGCAGCGTTCTGATTCGAAGCGGGGGTTCCTACGAGCAGTACTTC. It specifies CSVLIRSGGSYEQYF.

The chain joins TRBV7-9 to TRBJ2-7; TRBD2 might be the D (6 bases). Germline lookup yields CDR1 SEHNR and CDR2 FQNEAQ (reference sequence). This CDR3 is built from 13 residues. V was clipped by 3 bases and J by 6 bases, with 12 bases between them. CDR3 DNA: TGTGCCAGCAGCTTCGCGGGAATAAGCGAGCAGTACTTC. This gives the protein CASSFAGISEQYF. The full variable domain, its missing parts supplied by reference TRBV7-9 and TRBJ2-7, is DTGVSQNPRHKITKRGQNVTFRCDPISEHNRLYWYRQTLGQGPEFLTYFQNEAQLEKSRLLSDRFSAERPKGSFSTLEIQRTEQGDSAMYLCASSFAGISEQYFGPGTRLTVT.

This clone was seen at least ten times. V gene TRBV18 combines with J gene TRBJ1-5; D call uncertain. V was trimmed by 3 bases and J by 5 bases, leaving 14 bases between them. Germline assignment: CDR1 KGHSH and CDR2 LQKENI. The CDR3 is 15 residues long. The CDR3 DNA is TGTGCCAGCTCACCTGCCTCGGCCGGGGATCAGCCCCAGCATTTT. It encodes CASSPASAGDQPQHF.

The chain carries TRBV7-2 and TRBJ2-1; 12 bases fit TRBD2. Germline CDR1 is SGHTA and CDR2 is FQGNSA. The ends lost 5 bases at V and 10 bases at J; junction bases unmatched: 15. This CDR3 has 17 residues. The CDR3 sequence: CASSPFKTSGGLWEQFF. CDR3 DNA: TGTGCCAGCAGCCCCTTCAAGACTAGCGGGGGACTGTGGGAGCAGTTCTTC.

The gene calls are TRBV4-1 and TRBJ2-2, with 7 bases matching TRBD2. This CDR3 region has 17 residues. Germline V lookup: CDR1 MGHRA, CDR2 YSYEKL. The V segment lost 5 bases and the J segment 4 bases; nucleotides outside the gene matches: 13. CDR3 sequence: CASSSTRGSSITGELFF. CDR3 DNA: TGCGCCAGCAGCTCCACGCGCGGGAGTTCGATCACCGGGGAGCTGTTTTTT.

J is TRBJ2-3 and V is TRBV6-1; D is unresolved. This CDR3 contains 14 residues. Trimming left V 2 bases short and J 0 bases short, with 6 bases between. Germline V gene lookup returns CDR1 MNHNS and CDR2 SASEGT. The CDR3 loop is CASSESHSTDTQYF. DNA of the CDR3: TGTGCCAGCAGTGAATCTCACAGCACAGATACGCAGTATTTT.

This chain uses TRBV6-1 with TRBJ1-2; D perhaps matches TRBD1 (6 bases). The germline gives CDR1 MNHNS, CDR2 SASEGT. The CDR3 extends over 18 amino acids. With 4 bases removed from V and 2 bases from J, the gap between germline ends came to 23 bases. CDR3 amino acids: CASSGNPQGDRPNYGYTF. CDR3 sequence (DNA): TGTGCCAGCAGTGGGAATCCACAGGGCGACCGCCCCAACTATGGCTACACCTTC.

This clone appeared a single time. V is TRBV6-1 and J is TRBJ1-5; 7 bases agree with TRBD1. The V gene end was trimmed by 4 bases and the J gene end by 6 bases; junction bases not matched to a gene: 3. Germline V CDR1 and CDR2: MNHNS, SASEGT. The CDR3 runs 13 residues. The DNA for the CDR3 is TGTGCCAGCAGTGGACAGGGACGTCAGCCCCAGCATTTT. Protein: CASSGQGRQPQHF.

The CDR3 sequence is CASSLRQGASYEQYF. CDR3 coding DNA: TGTGCCAGCAGTCTAAGACAGGGGGCATCCTACGAGCAGTACTTC. The chain links TRBV6-5 to TRBJ2-7; 10 bases map to TRBD1. Trimming removed 5 bases from V and 1 base from J; junction bases left unmatched: 5. The CDR3 extends over 15 amino acids. Germline assignment: CDR1 MNHEY and CDR2 SVGAGI.

The chain joins TRBV2 to TRBJ2-1; no clear D. CDR1 and CDR2 from the germline V gene are SNHLY and FYNNEI. Deletions cut 7 bases from V and 4 bases from J, with 11 bases between. The CDR3 sequence is 13 residues long. This chain's CDR3 is CASTQERYNEQFF. In DNA form, the CDR3 reads TGTGCCAGCACCCAGGAACGGTACAATGAGCAGTTCTTC.

This clone was counted only a few times. The chain recombines TRBV23-1 with TRBJ2-7; weak D call: TRBD2 (5 bases). Being an ORF, TRBV23-1 has a function that is uncertain. This CDR3 is built from 17 residues. V lost 4 bases and J lost 1, with 20 bases in between. DNA for the CDR3: TGCGCCAGCAGTCGATCCGTTGGCGGGCTCACTTCCTACGAGCAGTACTTC. Translation: CASSRSVGGLTSYEQYF.

Turning to this clone: Within the sample, other DNA sequences also encode this same CDR3. The rearrangement uses TRBV4-1 and TRBJ2-5, with 10 bases matching TRBD2. Trimming took 4 bases from V and 5 from J; bases not matched to a gene: 1. The CDR3 loop spans 13 amino acids. The germline CDR1 and CDR2 sequences are MGHRA and YSYEKL. The CDR3 nucleotides read TGCGCCAGCAGCCCTAGCGGGAGTGAGACCCAGTACTTC. Protein: CASSPSGSETQYF.

The chain is built from TRBV5-1 and TRBJ2-2; tentatively, D is TRBD1 (6 bases). Trimming cost V 4 bases and J 3 bases, with 16 bases left between them. Germline assignment: CDR1 SGHRS and CDR2 YFSETQ. The CDR3 is made up of 16 amino acids. The CDR3 is CASSQGTSLHTGELFF. DNA of the CDR3: TGCGCCAGCAGCCAGGGGACGTCTCTGCACACCGGGGAGCTGTTTTTT.

The chain combines TRBV6-6 with TRBJ1-2; D remains ambiguous. Looked up from germline, CDR1 is MNHNY and CDR2 is SVGAGI (reference sequence). CDR3 length: 15 residues. V was cut by 7 bases and J by 3 bases, with 18 bases left in between. This chain's CDR3 is CASTKLGEGDYGYTF. The CDR3 DNA is TGTGCCAGCACTAAACTCGGGGAGGGCGACTATGGCTACACCTTC.

The chain combines TRBV2 with TRBJ2-7, with 9 nucleotides matching TRBD1. The CDR3 runs 13 residues. Germline V CDR1 and CDR2: SNHLY, FYNNEI. After removal of 6 bases from V and 7 bases from J, the junction contained 7 bases not matched to a gene. The CDR3 DNA sequence: TGTGCCAGCAGCGCACAGGGGGCAGGGGAGCAGTACTTC. This encodes CASSAQGAGEQYF.

The chain joins TRBV6-5 to TRBJ2-5; tentative D call: TRBD1 (6 bases). The last part of the DNA fits TRBJ2-7 better; the J call may be wrong. Germline loops: CDR1 MNHEY, CDR2 SVGAGI. The CDR3 totals 15 residues. CDR3 amino acids: CASSGPWQGMYEQYF. The CDR3 DNA is TGTGCCAGCAGTGGCCCGTGGCAGGGGATGTACGAGCAGTACTTC.

V usage is TRBV28 and J usage is TRBJ2-2, with 7 bases fitting TRBD1. V was pared by 6 bases and J by 1 base, with 11 bases of the junction left unmatched. Germline loops: CDR1 MDHEN, CDR2 SYDVKM. This CDR3 is 17 amino acids long. The CDR3 region is CASSFSWDSQNTGELFF. In DNA, the CDR3 is TGTGCCAGCAGCTTCTCGTGGGACAGCCAGAACACCGGGGAGCTGTTTTTT.

V usage is TRBV9 and J usage is TRBJ2-1; TRBD2 aligns across 13 bases. The length of the CDR3 is 17 residues. From germline, CDR1 is SGDLS and CDR2 YYNGEE. The trim removed 0 bases at V and 0 bases at J, leaving 0 bases unmatched. This CDR3 is CASSVGTSGSSYNEQFF. CDR3 in DNA: TGTGCCAGCAGCGTAGGGACTAGCGGGAGCTCCTACAATGAGCAGTTCTTC.